A single sample gave rise to the 8 T cell receptor beta chains below, sequenced in a study of beta chain features in type 1 diabetes. Study-wide results and limits: Shortening that was moderate but significant affected the TCRB CDR3s of Type 1 diabetes patients in all four CD4+ subsets.

Reverse transcribing all isolated RNA meant expressed TCRB transcripts were sequenced. Sequenced by immunoSEQ multiplex PCR; TCRdb stores in-frame clones only, minus some. The table includes a few hundred thousand clones, 15% detected once. Their cognate antigens are unknown. Input material: naive CD4+ T cells from blood. All receptors come from a man between 18 and 29 years old with type 1 diabetes.

In this sample, this clone turned up a few times. V is TRBV7-2 and J is TRBJ2-3; D perhaps matches TRBD1 (5 bases). This CDR3 region has 15 residues. Trimming removed 3 bases at V and 1 base at J, with 11 bases between. Germline V lookup: CDR1 SGHTA, CDR2 FQGNSA. The CDR3 DNA reads TGTGCCAGCAGCTTCGGACAAACCCGCACAGATACGCAGTATTTT. Its translation: CASSFGQTRTDTQYF.

The chain combines TRBV5-4 with TRBJ2-3, with TRBD2 matching over 13 bases. The CDR3 length is 15 residues. J lost 4 bases, V lost 3 bases, and 2 bases had no gene match. The germline CDR1 and CDR2 sequences are SGHNT and YYREEE (reference sequence). The DNA of the CDR3 is TGTGCCAGCAGCTCGGGACTAGCGGGATCAGATACGCAGTATTTT. Encoded protein: CASSSGLAGSDTQYF. Supplemented by reference TRBV5-4 and TRBJ2-3, the full variable domain reads ETGVTQSPTHLIKTRGQQVTLRCSSQSGHNTVSWYQQALGQGPQFIFQYYREEENGRGNFPPRFSGLQFPNYSSELNVNALELDDSALYLCASSSGLAGSDTQYFGPGTRLTVL.

The chain recombines TRBV6-5 with TRBJ2-7; possible D gene TRBD1, 5 bases. V was pared by 5 bases and J by 5 bases, with 13 bases between. Germline CDR1 MNHEY, CDR2 SVGAGI. The CDR3 is 13 residues long. CDR3 in amino acids: CASSTTVPHEQYF. Here the CDR3 DNA reads TGTGCCAGCAGTACGACAGTGCCCCACGAGCAGTACTTC.

The chain recombines TRBV6-1 with TRBJ2-7, with 10 nucleotides matching TRBD2. V lost 6 bases, J lost 3 bases, and 2 bases stayed unmatched. Germline V CDR1 and CDR2: MNHNS, SASEGT. This CDR3 is 13 amino acids long. Here the CDR3 reads CASRVAGGYEQYF. The CDR3 DNA reads as TGTGCCAGCAGAGTAGCGGGGGGCTACGAGCAGTACTTC.

This chain joins TRBV18 and TRBJ2-1; 8 nucleotides match TRBD2. Germline V gene data show CDR1 as KGHSH and CDR2 as LQKENI. CDR3 length equals 15 residues. V lost 4 bases, J lost 6 bases, and 8 bases stayed unmatched. CDR3 region: CASSRPGGPVNEQFF. CDR3 nucleotide sequence: TGTGCCAGCTCACGTCCGGGAGGGCCTGTCAATGAGCAGTTCTTC.

This clone was counted only a few times. This sequence joins TRBV5-8 and TRBJ1-5; TRBD1 matches at 8 bases. The J segment lost 4 bases and the V segment lost 3 bases, leaving 3 bases of the junction unmatched. Germline V gives CDR1 SGHTS, CDR2 YDEGEE. This CDR3 has 14 residues. CDR3 protein: CASSSRTGNQPQHF. As DNA, the CDR3 is TGTGCCAGCAGCTCCAGGACAGGGAATCAGCCCCAGCATTTT. The whole variable domain, remainder taken from reference TRBV5-8 and TRBJ1-5, is EAGVTQSPTHLIKTRGQQATLRCSPISGHTSVYWYQQALGLGLQFLLWYDEGEERNRGNFPPRFSGRQFPNYSSELNVNALELEDSALYLCASSSRTGNQPQHFGDGTRLSIL.

This rearrangement joins TRBV4-2 to TRBJ2-1, with TRBD2 identical over 9 bases. The CDR3 loop spans 15 amino acids. Trimming took 1 base from V and 5 from J; bases not matched to a gene: 3. The germline V gene has CDR1 LGHNA and CDR2 YNFKEQ. The CDR3 bases are TGTGCCAGCAGCCAAGGTGTAGCGGGAGACAATGAGCAGTTCTTC. Residues: CASSQGVAGDNEQFF.

The chain joins TRBV27 to TRBJ1-2, with 8 bases that match TRBD1. The CDR3 has 14 residues. Germline V gene lookup returns CDR1 MNHEY and CDR2 SMNVEV (reference sequence). V shed 5 bases and J 4 bases; nucleotides not matched to a gene: 6. The CDR3 DNA sequence: TGTGCCAGCAGTCGACGACAGGGGTCCTATGGCTACACCTTC. As protein: CASSRRQGSYGYTF.